The T cell receptor (beta chain) described here comes from a study of blood T cell repertoires in COVID-19. Repertoires were generated with immunoSEQ multiplex PCR, while TCRdb's copy carries only in-frame clones and drops some. This table holds around 350,000 clones, roughly 86% found once. V was clipped by 3 bases and J by 1 base, with 7 bases between them. In germline, CDR1 is LNHDA, CDR2 SQIVND (reference sequence). CDR3 length: 13 residues. The TCR comes from a human donor in a cohort sampled during active COVID-19. The chain couples TRBV19 to TRBJ2-7; D not certain. The sample comprised peripheral blood. The CDR3 sequence: CASSISDSYEQYF. The DNA for the CDR3 is TGTGCCAGTAGTATCAGTGATTCCTACGAGCAGTACTTC.